This paragraph covers one T cell receptor beta chain sequence. The source of the sample is a study of blood T cell repertoires in COVID-19. Looking at the study overall: Samples taken during acute and convalescent COVID-19 were collected in the United States, Italy and Spain.

This table comes from immunoSEQ multiplex PCR, and its TCRdb copy is limited to in-frame clones, with some not included. Of 160,000 or so clones in the sample, around 80% were seen once. V was pared by 4 bases and J by 4 bases, with 14 bases of the junction left unmatched. The CDR3 consists of 17 residues. Germline V lookup: CDR1 WNHNN, CDR2 SYGVQD (reference sequence). The clonotype was recovered from a man in his 70s with active or convalescent COVID-19. The sequenced sample was peripheral blood. This rearrangement joins TRBV10-1 to TRBJ2-3; the match to TRBD2 covers 7 bases. CDR3 region: CASSGPAERGKSDTQYF. CDR3 in DNA: TGCGCCAGCAGTGGACCCGCCGAGCGGGGTAAATCAGATACGCAGTATTTT.